This T cell receptor (beta chain) comes out of a study of blood T cell repertoires in COVID-19. For the study at large: Collection of acute and convalescent COVID-19 samples took place in the United States, Italy and Spain. In each case, the material was cDNA or gDNA derived from T cells, B-cell-depleted T cells, or PBMCs.

Participant-reported clinical history was the basis for cohort assignment. The method was immunoSEQ multiplex PCR; TCRdb's version includes in-frame clones alone and lacks a portion of them. The repertoire has about 330,000 clones, around 90% of them found once; the top ten carry 15% to 20%. J gave up 5 bases and V 8 bases, and 9 bases lay outside the gene matches. The CDR3 contains 15 residues. Per germline, CDR1 SNHLY and CDR2 FYNNEI. This clone was found once. The chain has TRBV2 and TRBJ2-5, with 12 bases fitting TRBD2. The clonotype was recovered from a woman aged 25 to 39 who had recovered from COVID-19. The sample taken for sequencing was PBMCs or T cells enriched from blood (not recorded which). The CDR3 loop is CASGGLAGDGETQYF. The DNA of the CDR3 is TGTGCCAGCGGGGGACTAGCGGGTGACGGGGAGACCCAGTACTTC.